One sample yielded the 13 T cell receptor beta chains listed below, sequenced in a study of T cell responses to AZD1222 COVID-19 vaccine. Generated by immunoSEQ multiplex PCR, the TCRdb table keeps only in-frame clones and is missing some. The sample records some 120,000 clones, about 92% being singletons. Source: peripheral blood, taken on day 0 of MenACWY control vaccination. These receptors originate from an adult in good health.

This clone came up once. This chain connects TRBV28 to TRBJ1-5; D gene unclear. Trimming stripped 6 bases from V and 7 bases from J, with 10 bases between. The V gene's germline CDR1 is MDHEN and CDR2 SYDVKM. The CDR3 runs 12 residues. This CDR3 reads CASRAKGQPQHF. The CDR3 DNA follows: TGTGCCAGCAGAGCAAAAGGACAGCCCCAGCATTTT.

The CDR3 DNA reads as TGTGCCAGCAGTGGAACCGGGACAGGGGGCACAGATACGCAGTATTTT. This sequence encodes CASSGTGTGGTDTQYF. The V and J genes are TRBV25-1 and TRBJ2-3; 10 nucleotides align to TRBD1. V lost 4 bases, J lost 1 base, and 5 bases stayed unmatched. The CDR3 spans 16 residues. The germline V gene encodes CDR1 MGHDK and CDR2 SYGVNS.

The rearrangement links TRBV5-4 to TRBJ2-2; perhaps TRBD2 as D (5 bases). Germline V gene sequence: CDR1 SGHNT, CDR2 YYREEE (reference sequence). The ends were cut back, 0 bases at V and 3 bases at J, with 9 bases in the middle. CDR3 length equals 15 residues. In nucleotides, the CDR3 is TGTGCCAGCAGCTTGGGAGGGCGCCACACCGGGGAGCTGTTTTTT. It translates to CASSLGGRHTGELFF.

This chain joins TRBV5-1 and TRBJ1-2; a possible D gene is TRBD1 (5 bases). V lost 2 bases and J lost 2, with 13 bases in between. The CDR3 loop spans 15 amino acids. The germline V gene has CDR1 SGHRS and CDR2 YFSETQ. CDR3 in amino acids: CASSLRGEANYGYTF. The CDR3, as DNA: TGCGCCAGCAGCTTACGGGGGGAGGCAAACTATGGCTACACCTTC. The full variable domain, rest sourced from reference TRBV5-1 and TRBJ1-2, is KAGVTQTPRYLIKTRGQQVTLSCSPISGHRSVSWYQQTPGQGLQFLFEYFSETQRNKGNFPGRFSGRQFSNSRSEMNVSTLELGDSALYLCASSLRGEANYGYTFGSGTRLTVV.

J is TRBJ1-4 and V is TRBV6-6; D is undetermined. Germline V gene lookup returns CDR1 MNHNY and CDR2 SVGAGI (reference sequence). This CDR3 has 15 amino acids. V lost 4 bases to trimming and J lost 4 bases, with 13 bases between them. The CDR3 nucleotides are TGTGCCAGCAGTTTCGGGTACCAGAATAATGAAAAACTGTTTTTT. This translates into CASSFGYQNNEKLFF.

The J gene is TRBJ2-1, the V gene TRBV28; TRBD2 might be the D (5 bases). Trimming stripped 2 bases from V and 0 bases from J, with 20 bases between. The CDR3 extends over 19 amino acids. Germline CDR1 is MDHEN and CDR2 is SYDVKM. In DNA form, the CDR3 reads TGTGCCAGCAGTTTAGGGTTTCGGGGAAATCGACCCTCCTACAATGAGCAGTTCTTC. It codes for CASSLGFRGNRPSYNEQFF.

The chain joins TRBV6-2 or TRBV6-3 to TRBJ2-3, with D hard to call. The CDR3 runs 16 residues. The V end was cut by 3 bases, the J end by 2 bases, with 15 bases between. The germline CDR1 and CDR2 sequences are MNHEY and SVGEGT. The CDR3 region has the DNA TGTGCCAGCAGTTATAATTTCGGCCAGCCCACAGATACGCAGTATTTT. Translating it yields CASSYNFGQPTDTQYF.

The chain uses TRBV6-2 or TRBV6-3 and TRBJ2-5; D not resolved. This CDR3 has 14 residues. Per the germline V gene, CDR1 is MNHEY and CDR2 is SVGEGT. The V and J ends lost 3 bases and 4 bases respectively, with 12 bases between them. CDR3 loop: CASSYPLRLETQYF. In DNA form, the CDR3 reads TGTGCCAGCAGTTATCCCCTCCGTTTAGAGACCCAGTACTTC.

The gene calls are TRBV3-1 (or the pseudogene TRBV3-2) and TRBJ1-4; unclear D gene. The CDR3 runs 14 residues. Germline V gene sequence: CDR1 LGHDT, CDR2 YNNKEL (reference sequence). V lost 0 bases to trimming and J lost 7 bases, with 9 bases between them. CDR3 sequence reads: CASSQDLGGEKLFF. CDR3 DNA: TGTGCCAGCAGCCAAGATCTGGGCGGTGAAAAACTGTTTTTT.

V and J are TRBV9 and TRBJ1-5; 8 bases match TRBD1. Germline V gene sequence: CDR1 SGDLS, CDR2 YYNGEE. V shed 0 bases and J 0 bases; nucleotides not matched to a gene: 8. This CDR3 comprises 18 residues. DNA for the CDR3: TGTGCCAGCAGCGTAGTGGACAGGGACCCCTATAGCAATCAGCCCCAGCATTTT. Amino acids: CASSVVDRDPYSNQPQHF.

This chain uses TRBV7-6 with TRBJ2-7; 10 bases fit TRBD2. J was trimmed by 2 bases and V by 4 bases; bases with no gene match: 2. This CDR3 has 14 residues. CDR1 and CDR2 from the germline V gene are SGHVS and FNYEAQ. Written as DNA, the CDR3 is TGTGCCAGCAGCTCAGGACTAGCGGCCTACGAGCAGTACTTC. Translation: CASSSGLAAYEQYF.

This rearrangement joins TRBV7-8 to TRBJ1-2; D remains unclear. Germline loops: CDR1 SGHVS, CDR2 FQNEAQ. The CDR3 has 11 residues. The ends were cut back, 1 base at V and 7 bases at J, with 4 bases in the middle. The CDR3 coding sequence is TGTGCCAGCAGCTTAGTCGCTGGCTACACCTTC. Protein: CASSLVAGYTF.

The V and J genes are TRBV6-5 and TRBJ1-5; D uncertain. Germline values: CDR1 MNHEY, CDR2 SVGAGI. Trimming stripped 2 bases from V and 3 bases from J, with 11 bases between. The CDR3 contains 15 residues. The CDR3 reads CASSYDRSPNQPQHF. For the CDR3, the DNA is TGTGCCAGCAGTTACGATAGATCCCCCAATCAGCCCCAGCATTTT.